This T cell receptor beta chain originates from a study of T cell responses to AZD1222 COVID-19 vaccine (dated by TCRdb to the early 2020s). In terms of the full investigation: TCR sequencing was performed for about 250 trial participants, of whom around 200 were given two doses of AZD1222 and some 26 were given two doses of MenACWY control vaccine. Trial participants were enrolled into age subgroups of 18-55, 56-69 and 70-plus years, which contained approximately 150, 30 and 60 TCR-sequenced participants, respectively.

The CDR3 regions of human TCRbeta chains were analyzed by immunosequencing. Regarding the original processing steps: Repertoire TCRs were matched against a reference library of SARS-CoV-2-specific TCRs generated with the MIRA antigen-specificity platform. Breadth was defined as the fraction of unique TCRs that were SARS-CoV-2-associated. Depth was defined as the fraction of total T cells that were SARS-CoV-2-associated. Each spike-specific TCR was assigned to its reactive spike region and to a CD4 or CD8 class using the MIRA data. Log10-transformed breadth and depth values were compared by one-way ANOVA with Sidak's multiple comparisons tests. TCRdb retrieved this table from immuneACCESS and kept in-frame rearrangements only. Not all clones are present; in checked studies, unresolved V genes account for under half, and no reason is known for the remainder. V and J calls and clone size are as listed in that table; D and trimming were resolved from the DNA. The sample profile shows nearly 90,000 clones; almost 90% of them were found once. About 9.3% of the sample lies in the top ten.

According to the study, the label for this sample's time point signals: baseline before first vaccination. The treatment or condition label, as the study defines it: meningococcal conjugate vaccine given as trial control. Vaccinee samples came from UK trials COV001 and COV002, including a single-blind randomized controlled phase 2/3 trial of AZD1222 (ChAdOx1 nCoV-19) in healthy adults. For TCRbeta chain sequencing, PBMC samples from trial participants were taken at day 0 and at day 28 after the second dose. Via the germline V gene, CDR1 is SGHTA and CDR2 FQGTGA. The CDR3 numbers 13 residues from cysteine through phenylalanine. Only the CDR3 part of the read is kept: 39 bases, read in frame from the first base. V is cut by 6 bases and J by 5 bases, and the space between the germline ends is 13 bases. The full study reports these points: Participants were mostly white British, with more females than males. The authors suggested clonal diversity may have been underestimated. After two AZD1222 doses, both the breadth and the depth of spike-specific TCRs were significantly higher than at day 0 and than in MenACWY recipients. In the small 56-69-year group, the increase in depth fell short of significance, most likely because of low power. Conclusions about previously exposed vaccinees are limited because only five to seven AZD1222 recipients were SARS-CoV-2 seropositive at baseline. Vaccine-associated CD4 TCRs spanned the whole spike protein, with dominant responses in regions 160-218 and 743-854. No day 14 peak-response samples were available, so repertoires were characterized only after the peak T cell response. Reportedly, almost half of the unique spike-specific TCRs recognized epitopes lying outside the regions that are mutated in the B.1.351 and B.1.1.7 variants.

In regard to this clone: The specificity of this receptor is unknown. Per-base qualities were not stored, and no clone one base away is much larger.

The sample consisted of peripheral blood, taken on day 0 of MenACWY control vaccination. This clonotype was obtained from an adult in good health. The chain links TRBV7-3 with TRBJ2-5, with no confidently assigned D gene. The DNA sequence reads TGTGCCAGCAGTCGGGCCTTGTACGAGACCCAGTACTTC. This encodes CASSRALYETQYF.